The rows below give T cell receptor beta chains drawn from one sample of a study of cytomegalovirus exposure and HLA in healthy donors. The assay was immunoSEQ multiplex PCR, and TCRdb's table has in-frame clones only and misses some. The sample gives some 180,000 clones, approximately 80% of which show up once; approximately 2.9% is in the top ten. Sequenced input: PBMCs. The receptors originated from a female donor in good health and CMV-seronegative. The CDR3 runs from the conserved cysteine through the conserved F or W. Fields, in order: D gene, clone size, V gene, J gene, CDR3 protein, CDR3 DNA. The D gene is left open where the match is weak. Clone size is given for some rows only: seen once, a few or many times, or a class if the clone is expanded.

TRBD2	few	TRBV4-3	TRBJ2-1	CASSHSGGSGYNEQFF	TGCGCCAGCAGCCACTCCGGGGGGAGTGGGTACAATGAGCAGTTCTTC
-	-	TRBV7-3	TRBJ2-2	CASSSGPRVGGAGELFF	TGTGCCAGCAGCTCTGGGCCAAGGGTAGGGGGGGCCGGGGAGCTGTTTTTT
-	-	TRBV6-1	TRBJ2-7	CASSIGTPYEQYF	TGTGCCAGCAGCATTGGGACACCTTACGAGCAGTACTTC
TRBD1	-	TRBV5-4	TRBJ1-2	CASSGEQGVPNYGYTF	TGTGCCAGCAGCGGAGAACAGGGGGTTCCTAACTATGGCTACACCTTC
TRBD1	once	TRBV5-6	TRBJ2-7	CASSLGPGTGRAYEQYF	TGTGCCAGCAGCTTGGGACCCGGGACAGGGAGAGCCTACGAGCAGTACTTC
TRBD1	-	TRBV15	TRBJ1-1	CATNRQGLNTEAFF	TGTGCCACCAACAGACAGGGTCTGAACACTGAAGCTTTCTTT
-	few	TRBV5-6	TRBJ2-1	CASSLAGFGEQFF	TGTGCCAGCAGCTTGGCAGGGTTTGGGGAGCAGTTCTTC
-	-	TRBV28	TRBJ2-7	CASSSEVWYEQYF	TGTGCCAGCAGTTCCGAGGTTTGGTACGAGCAGTACTTC
TRBD1	-	TRBV4-3	TRBJ2-7	CASSLDRVRDEQYF	TGCGCCAGCAGCCTAGACAGGGTTAGGGACGAGCAGTACTTC
-	-	TRBV6-6	TRBJ2-6	CASRFGQSSGANVLTF	TGTGCCAGCAGATTCGGACAGAGCTCTGGGGCCAACGTCCTGACTTTC
-	-	TRBV4-3	TRBJ1-2	CASSQDNNRINYGYTF	TGCGCCAGCAGCCAAGATAACAACAGGATAAACTATGGCTACACCTTC
-	-	TRBV7-3	TRBJ1-4	CASSLNPGNEKLFF	TGTGCCAGCAGCTTAAACCCCGGTAATGAAAAACTGTTTTTT
-	-	TRBV7-3	TRBJ2-3	CASSLVPSSTDTQYF	TGTGCCAGCAGCTTAGTTCCTTCTAGCACAGATACGCAGTATTTT
TRBD1	once	TRBV7-2	TRBJ2-5	CASGNKGAGEETQYF	TGTGCCAGCGGCAACAAGGGGGCTGGGGAAGAGACCCAGTACTTC
-	-	TRBV2	TRBJ1-6	CASSPRTVGDSPLHF	TGTGCCAGCAGTCCCCGGACAGTAGGTGATTCACCCCTCCACTTT
-	-	TRBV5-1	TRBJ1-2	CASSSELSRANYGYTF	TGCGCCAGCAGCTCGGAACTAAGCCGAGCTAACTATGGCTACACCTTC
-	-	TRBV7-9	TRBJ2-2	CASSLIAAGELFF	TGTGCCAGCAGCTTAATAGCGGCCGGGGAGCTGTTTTTT
-	-	TRBV5-4	TRBJ2-4	CASSLVGSTGDIQYF	TGTGCCAGCAGCTTGGTGGGCTCCACGGGAGACATTCAGTACTTC
TRBD2	-	TRBV28	TRBJ2-1	CASCFGTTKGDNEQFF	TGTGCCAGCTGTTTCGGGACTACAAAAGGGGACAATGAGCAGTTCTTC
TRBD2	few	TRBV29-1	TRBJ2-1	CSVEGGVAGDNEQFF	TGCAGCGTTGAAGGTGGGGTAGCGGGAGACAATGAGCAGTTCTTC
TRBD2	-	TRBV30	TRBJ2-3	CAWDPRWLAGGLTSTDTQYF	TGTGCCTGGGACCCACGATGGCTAGCGGGAGGTCTAACGAGCACAGATACGCAGTATTTT
-	-	TRBV29-1	TRBJ1-2	CSITGTANYGYTF	TGCAGCATTACAGGGACGGCTAACTATGGCTACACCTTC
-	-	TRBV18	TRBJ1-1	CASSSTYGERGTEAFF	TGTGCCAGCTCATCGACCTATGGAGAAAGGGGCACTGAAGCTTTCTTT
-	-	TRBV6-4	TRBJ1-6	CASSPTLQSPLHF	TGTGCCAGCAGTCCGACACTCCAATCACCCCTCCACTTT
-	-	TRBV4-3	TRBJ1-6	CASSQFRGGSPLHF	TGCGCCAGCAGCCAATTTCGGGGGGGGTCACCCCTCCACTTT
TRBD1	-	TRBV5-5	TRBJ1-2	CASRGTGNYGYTF	TGTGCCAGCAGGGGGACAGGGAACTATGGCTACACCTTC
TRBD2	-	TRBV4-1	TRBJ2-1	CASSPVGLANNEQFF	TGCGCCAGCAGCCCTGTAGGACTAGCGAACAATGAGCAGTTCTTC
TRBD1	-	TRBV4-1	TRBJ1-6	CASSQVNPGGYNSPLHF	TGCGCCAGCAGCCAAGTCAATCCAGGGGGTTATAATTCACCCCTCCACTTT
-	-	TRBV7-9	TRBJ2-3	CASSLDGSADTQYF	TGTGCCAGCAGCTTGGACGGGAGCGCAGATACGCAGTATTTT
-	few	TRBV30	TRBJ1-1	CARDGRGTEAFF	TGTGCCAGAGATGGGAGAGGCACTGAAGCTTTCTTT
TRBD2	-	TRBV15	TRBJ2-1	CATSRAGGPGNEQFF	TGTGCCACCAGCAGAGCGGGAGGGCCCGGCAATGAGCAGTTCTTC
-	-	TRBV5-4	TRBJ1-1	CASTRGENTEAFF	TGTGCCAGCACCCGAGGAGAGAACACTGAAGCTTTCTTT
TRBD1	-	TRBV9	TRBJ2-7	CASSVGTGGPYEQYF	TGTGCCAGCAGCGTAGGGACAGGGGGACCCTACGAGCAGTACTTC
TRBD1	-	TRBV7-9	TRBJ1-2	CSSSPQGDGYTF	TGTTCCAGCAGTCCACAGGGGGATGGCTACACCTTC
-	-	TRBV7-2	TRBJ2-7	CASSLAGRVIEQYF	TGTGCCAGCAGCTTAGCAGGCAGGGTAATCGAGCAGTACTTC
TRBD1	-	TRBV6-6	TRBJ1-4	CASSYDPGTGDEKLFF	TGTGCCAGCAGTTACGACCCGGGGACAGGGGATGAAAAACTGTTTTTT
TRBD2	once	TRBV7-7	TRBJ2-5	CASSLVPGGGQETQYF	TGTGCCAGCAGCTTAGTTCCGGGGGGAGGCCAAGAGACCCAGTACTTC
TRBD1	few	TRBV6-1	TRBJ2-7	CASTLTGGQYEQYF	TGTGCCAGCACCTTGACAGGGGGTCAGTACGAGCAGTACTTC
TRBD2	-	TRBV28	TRBJ2-7	CASRVGGRAGSYEQYF	TGTGCCAGCAGAGTGGGCGGGAGGGCCGGGTCCTACGAGCAGTACTTC
-	-	TRBV5-6	TRBJ1-2	CASSLRQGFGYGYTF	TGTGCCAGCAGCTTGAGGCAGGGGTTTGGCTATGGCTACACCTTC
-	-	TRBV19	TRBJ1-4	CASSPYYRATNEKLFF	TGTGCCAGTAGTCCTTACTACAGGGCAACTAATGAAAAACTGTTTTTT